The T cell receptor beta chain under discussion was sequenced for a study of T cell repertoires in cytomegalovirus infection. Background on the study: Peptides in the study included HLA-C-restricted and HLA-B-restricted CMV epitopes. Signatures in public TCR beta sequences pointed to both CMV infection and matching HLA type.

TCRdb reanalysed the reads using MiXCR and keeps one entry per CDR3 protein. The table records roughly 730,000 distinct CDR3 sequences, around 35% of them present only once. The CDR3 is made up of 12 amino acids. CDR1 is SQVTM and CDR2 is ANQGSEA in the germline V gene. Trimming took off 4 bases at V and 1 base at J, with 7 bases between the two ends. In regard to this clonotype: What it recognizes is unknown.

The sequencing used cultured PBMCs, collected from culture after CMV antigen stimulation. The chain has TRBV29-1 and TRBJ2-5; D could derive from TRBD1 or TRBD2 (5 bases each). The sequence derives from a human donor in good health (CMV status not recorded). Some clones in this sample may be carry-over from other donors' samples. The CDR3 sequence: CSVVGVQETQYF. The CDR3 DNA sequence: TGCAGCGTTGTGGGGGTCCAAGAGACCCAGTACTTC. The whole variable domain, filled in from reference TRBV29-1 and TRBJ2-5, reads SAVISQKPSRDICQRGTSLTIQCQVDSQVTMMFWYRQQPGQSLTLIATANQGSEATYESGFVIDKFPISRPNLTFSTLTVSNMSPEDSSIYLCSVVGVQETQYFGPGTRLLVL.